These 30 T cell receptor beta chains share one sample of origin, sequenced in a study of T-cell reconstitution after alpha-beta-depleted transplantation in children. Unique molecular identifiers were built into the TCRbeta library. TCRdb re-analysed the PCR reads in MiXCR, keeping a single row per CDR3 protein. The sample carries 150,000 to 200,000 distinct CDR3 sequences, roughly 6.8% recorded once. Sequences were derived from PBMCs from the stem cell graft donor, sampled from the stem cell graft. Receptor source: a human donor who donated a stem cell graft to a child with Wiskott-Aldrich syndrome.

At least ten counts were recorded for this clonotype. This rearrangement joins TRBV5-1 to TRBJ1-2, with D uncertain. With 2 bases removed from V and 6 bases from J, the gap between germline ends came to 8 bases. The CDR3 is 12 residues long. The V gene's germline CDR1 is SGHRS and CDR2 YFSETQ. The CDR3 bases are TGCGCCAGCAGCTTCCGACTAGATGGCTACACCTTC. Protein sequence: CASSFRLDGYTF.

V usage is TRBV10-1 and J usage is TRBJ1-1, with D possibly being TRBD1 (6 bases). Trimming took 6 bases from V and 1 from J, leaving 9 bases between them. This CDR3 is 13 amino acids long. Germline CDR1 and CDR2: WNHNN and SYGVQD (reference sequence). CDR3 amino acids: CASRDSWNTEAFF. Written as DNA, the CDR3 is TGCGCCAGCAGGGACAGTTGGAACACTGAAGCTTTCTTT.

As regards this clonotype: One base away lies a much larger clone, so this may be a sequencing read error. Here the CDR3 reads CSASSRLDGIDTQYF. CDR3 nucleotides: TGCAGTGCTAGTAGTCGGCTGGATGGCATAGATACGCAGTATTTT. This rearrangement joins TRBV20-1 to TRBJ2-3, with no clear D. CDR3 size: 15 residues. Trimming removed 3 bases at V and 5 bases at J, with 18 bases between. Germline V gene sequence: CDR1 DFQATT, CDR2 SNEGSKA (reference sequence).

This clonotype appeared many times. The J gene is TRBJ2-2, the V gene TRBV5-1; D assignment may be TRBD1 or TRBD2 (5 bases each). Germline values: CDR1 SGHRS, CDR2 YFSETQ. The CDR3 covers 14 residues. Trimming took 3 bases from V and 6 from J, leaving 12 bases between them. DNA for the CDR3: TGCGCCAGCAGCTGGGACGTTTCGGCCGGGGAGCTGTTTTTT. It codes for CASSWDVSAGELFF.

This clonotype was seen repeatedly, ten times or more. J is TRBJ2-7 and V is TRBV12-3 or TRBV12-4; either TRBD1 or TRBD2 may supply D (5 bases each). The CDR3 covers 14 residues. Trimming removed 6 bases at V and 4 bases at J, with 16 bases between. DNA for the CDR3: TGTGCCAGCAGAAGTGACGCCTGGGGGTACGAGCAGTACTTC. Translated: CASRSDAWGYEQYF.

This rearrangement joins TRBV6-5 to TRBJ1-3; perhaps TRBD1 as D (6 bases). Germline V CDR1 and CDR2: MNHEY, SVGAGI. This CDR3 comprises 15 residues. The V end lost 6 bases, the J end lost 0 bases, and 12 bases lay between the germline ends. The CDR3 nucleotides read TGTGCCAGCAGCGACAGGAGTATCTCTGGAAACACCATATATTTT. The encoded protein is CASSDRSISGNTIYF.

This clonotype was seen repeatedly, ten times or more. The V gene is TRBV6-2 or TRBV6-3, the J gene TRBJ2-1; D not certain. V dropped 0 bases and J dropped 2 bases, with 14 bases sitting between them. Germline loops: CDR1 MNHEY, CDR2 SVGEGT. The CDR3 sequence is 17 residues long. DNA of the CDR3: TGTGCCAGCAGTTACTCTTGGTCCAACCCGCCCTACAATGAGCAGTTCTTC. This sequence encodes CASSYSWSNPPYNEQFF.

The chain combines TRBV19 with TRBJ1-3, with no clear D. Germline V gene sequence: CDR1 LNHDA, CDR2 SQIVND (reference sequence). The CDR3 loop spans 16 amino acids. Trimming removed 3 bases at V and 0 bases at J, with 12 bases between. As DNA, the CDR3 is TGTGCCAGTAGTATCACGGCAGTGCTCTCTGGAAACACCATATATTTT. Its protein product is CASSITAVLSGNTIYF.

This clonotype was counted many times. The CDR3 nucleotides read TGTGCCAGCAGCTTGAGGTTGAGCTCGCCCGAGCAGTACTTC. This codes for CASSLRLSSPEQYF. This chain connects TRBV12-3 or TRBV12-4 to TRBJ2-7; D unresolved. The V gene lost 6 bases and the J gene lost 6 bases, with 18 bases spanning the gap. The CDR3 consists of 14 residues.

In its sample, this clonotype was seen many times. The chain has TRBV7-2 and TRBJ1-1; D is ambiguous. The germline V gene has CDR1 SGHTA and CDR2 FQGNSA. CDR3 length: 13 amino acids. V lost 4 bases and J 4 bases, leaving 10 bases between the germline ends. The CDR3 here is CASSSSVFTEAFF. The CDR3 coding sequence is TGTGCCAGCAGCTCTTCTGTATTCACTGAAGCTTTCTTT.

This clonotype was counted only a few times. The J gene is TRBJ2-1, the V gene TRBV28; D may be TRBD1 (6 bases). CDR1 is MDHEN and CDR2 is SYDVKM in the germline V gene. The CDR3 runs 18 residues. Trimming cost V 4 bases and J 6 bases, with 25 bases left between them. The CDR3 protein is CASSWTQGWGRGVNEQFF. The CDR3 DNA sequence: TGTGCCAGCAGTTGGACTCAGGGGTGGGGGAGAGGGGTCAATGAGCAGTTCTTC. The full variable domain, in which reference TRBV28 and TRBJ2-1 provide the parts outside the CDR3, is DVKVTQSSRYLVKRTGEKVFLECVQDMDHENMFWYRQDPGLGLRLIYFSYDVKMKEKGDIPEGYSVSREKKERFSLILESASTNQTSMYLCASSWTQGWGRGVNEQFFGPGTRLTVL.

This clonotype was observed at least ten times. The chain recombines TRBV12-3 or TRBV12-4 with TRBJ2-7; 8 nucleotides align to TRBD1. J gave up 0 bases and V 6 bases, and 13 bases lay outside the gene matches. The CDR3 covers 17 residues. CDR3 sequence (DNA): TGTGCCAGCAGCCCCTGGGTAGGGGACAGGAGCTCCTACGAGCAGTACTTC. Translation gives CASSPWVGDRSSYEQYF.

A remark on this clonotype: With a much larger clone just one base away, this may be a read error. The chain carries TRBV9 and TRBJ2-5, with 7 bases that match TRBD2. With 4 bases clipped from V and 9 bases from J, the junction kept 15 bases outside the gene matches. The germline V gene encodes CDR1 SGDLS and CDR2 YYNGEE. The CDR3 is 15 amino acids. CDR3 nucleotide sequence: TGTGCCAGCAGCCCCACGGCCGGGACTACGGAGGCCCAGTACTTC. Residues: CASSPTAGTTEAQYF.

This clonotype has a count of ten or more. The chain is built from TRBV18 and TRBJ2-3; TRBD1 or TRBD2 may be the D gene (5 bases each). The germline V gene encodes CDR1 KGHSH and CDR2 LQKENI. The CDR3 sequence is 15 residues long. Trimming took off 3 bases at V and 5 bases at J, with 15 bases between the two ends. In DNA form, the CDR3 reads TGTGCCAGCTCACCTGGGACCCTGAGCGGAGATACGCAGTATTTT. Amino acids: CASSPGTLSGDTQYF.

This sequence joins TRBV25-1 and TRBJ2-2; no reliable D call. Germline CDR1 MGHDK, CDR2 SYGVNS. The CDR3 loop spans 16 amino acids. Between the trimmed V and J ends, which lost 1 base and 0 bases, there was a span of 9 bases. The CDR3: CASSESGGTNTGELFF. The CDR3 bases are TGTGCCAGCAGTGAATCGGGCGGAACGAACACCGGGGAGCTGTTTTTT.

Many counts were recorded for this clonotype. The chain combines TRBV29-1 with TRBJ1-4; no clear D. Trimming took off 0 bases at V and 12 bases at J, with 14 bases between the two ends. The CDR3 spans 13 residues. CDR1 is SQVTM and CDR2 is ANQGSEA in the germline V gene. The DNA for the CDR3 is TGCAGCGTTGAAGATCAACAGCTTGCGGAACTGTTTTTT. This gives the protein CSVEDQQLAELFF.

Only a few counts were recorded for this clonotype. The genes are TRBV5-1 and TRBJ2-5, with 11 bases that match TRBD2. V trimming: 7 bases; J trimming: 2 bases; junction bases outside the gene matches: 10. The CDR3 covers 16 residues. CDR1 is SGHRS and CDR2 is YFSETQ in the germline V gene. Here the CDR3 reads CASGSTSGSWQETQYF. The DNA of the CDR3 is TGCGCCAGCGGGTCTACTAGCGGGAGCTGGCAAGAGACCCAGTACTTC. Together with reference TRBV5-1 and TRBJ2-5, the CDR3 gives the full variable domain: KAGVTQTPRYLIKTRGQQVTLSCSPISGHRSVSWYQQTPGQGLQFLFEYFSETQRNKGNFPGRFSGRQFSNSRSEMNVSTLELGDSALYLCASGSTSGSWQETQYFGPGTRLLVL.

At least ten counts were recorded for this clonotype. The genes are TRBV12-3 or TRBV12-4 and TRBJ2-1, with a weak D call TRBD1 (6 bases). V dropped 5 bases and J dropped 6 bases, with 14 bases sitting between them. The CDR3 extends over 14 amino acids. The CDR3 protein is CASSPWGPGNEQFF. DNA of the CDR3: TGTGCCAGCAGTCCTTGGGGGCCCGGCAATGAGCAGTTCTTC.

The chain uses TRBV5-1 and TRBJ2-1, with 10 bases that match TRBD2. Germline loops: CDR1 SGHRS, CDR2 YFSETQ. This CDR3 comprises 15 residues. V gave up 3 bases and J gave up 7 bases; unmatched junction bases: 7. The CDR3 here is CASSYGLAGVNEQFF. The CDR3 bases are TGCGCCAGCAGCTACGGGCTAGCGGGGGTAAATGAGCAGTTCTTC.

This clonotype was seen at least ten times. J is TRBJ1-5 and V is TRBV20-1; D not resolved. Germline values: CDR1 DFQATT, CDR2 SNEGSKA (reference sequence). The ends were cut back, 5 bases at V and 3 bases at J, with 11 bases in the middle. The CDR3 consists of 13 residues. Written as DNA, the CDR3 is TGCAGTGCTGGGCCGGGGATCAATCAGCCCCAGCATTTT. Translation gives CSAGPGINQPQHF.

This clonotype was recorded a few times. The genes are TRBV18 and TRBJ2-2; TRBD1 agrees at 7 bases. The V gene end was trimmed by 6 bases and the J gene end by 2 bases; junction bases not matched to a gene: 9. The germline gives CDR1 KGHSH, CDR2 LQKENI. The CDR3 extends over 16 amino acids. The CDR3 loop reads CASSQRTGVNTGELFF. The CDR3 DNA follows: TGTGCCAGCTCTCAGAGGACAGGTGTCAACACCGGGGAGCTGTTTTTT. The full variable domain, with the rest looked up from reference TRBV18 and TRBJ2-2, is NAGVMQNPRHLVRRRGQEARLRCSPMKGHSHVYWYRQLPEEGLKFMVYLQKENIIDESGMPKERFSAEFPKEGPSILRIQQVVRGDSAAYFCASSQRTGVNTGELFFGEGSRLTVL.

This clonotype was seen at least ten times. DNA for the CDR3: TGTGCCAGCAGTGCGCTATACACAGATACGCAGTATTTT. Translated, it gives CASSALYTDTQYF. This chain links TRBV25-1 with TRBJ2-3; no reliable D call. This CDR3 spans 13 amino acids. Germline V gene lookup returns CDR1 MGHDK and CDR2 SYGVNS. Trimming took off 4 bases at V and 2 bases at J, with 7 bases between the two ends.

This clonotype was counted ten times or more. The chain uses TRBV29-1 and TRBJ1-2; D is ambiguous. V lost 4 bases to trimming and J lost 0 bases, with 12 bases between them. Germline V gene sequence: CDR1 SQVTM, CDR2 ANQGSEA. The CDR3 length is 14 residues. For the CDR3, the DNA is TGCAGCGTTGCCCCCCTAAATCCTAACTATGGCTACACCTTC. Translation gives CSVAPLNPNYGYTF.

This clonotype appeared many times. The rearrangement joins TRBV20-1 to TRBJ1-1; D uncertain. The V end lost 1 base, the J end lost 0 bases, and 12 bases lay between the germline ends. The CDR3 loop spans 15 amino acids. The germline gives CDR1 DFQATT, CDR2 SNEGSKA (reference sequence). The CDR3 region is CSARAFAIVNTEAFF. For the CDR3, the DNA is TGCAGTGCTAGAGCCTTCGCGATAGTGAACACTGAAGCTTTCTTT.

J is TRBJ2-1 and V is TRBV18, with 10 bases matching TRBD2. The trim removed 6 bases at V and 5 bases at J, leaving 7 bases unmatched. The CDR3 has 15 amino acids. Germline V CDR1 and CDR2: KGHSH, LQKENI. This chain's CDR3 is CASSPSGGADNEQFF. Here the CDR3 DNA reads TGTGCCAGCTCCCCGAGCGGGGGGGCCGACAATGAGCAGTTCTTC. Complete variable domain (other parts from reference TRBV18 and TRBJ2-1): NAGVMQNPRHLVRRRGQEARLRCSPMKGHSHVYWYRQLPEEGLKFMVYLQKENIIDESGMPKERFSAEFPKEGPSILRIQQVVRGDSAAYFCASSPSGGADNEQFFGPGTRLTVL.

V gene TRBV28 combines with J gene TRBJ2-6, with a weak D call TRBD2 (5 bases). Looked up from germline, CDR1 is MDHEN and CDR2 is SYDVKM. Deletions cut 1 base from V and 7 bases from J, with 8 bases between. The CDR3 length is 14 residues. In nucleotides, the CDR3 is TGTGCCAGCAGTTTATCCGGGAATGCCAACGTCCTGACTTTC. Translated, it gives CASSLSGNANVLTF.

This sequence joins TRBV5-1 and TRBJ1-1; TRBD1 matches 7 bases. CDR1 SGHRS and CDR2 YFSETQ come from the germline V gene. V shed 0 bases and J 1 base; nucleotides not matched to a gene: 6. CDR3 size: 16 residues. As DNA, the CDR3 is TGCGCCAGCAGCTTGGCCCAGGGGGGGTCGAACACTGAAGCTTTCTTT. Its translation is CASSLAQGGSNTEAFF.

This clonotype appeared a few times. The rearrangement joins TRBV15 to TRBJ2-6; no reliable D call. The V end lost 1 base, the J end lost 0 bases, and 7 bases lay between the germline ends. CDR1 is LNHNV, CDR2 YYDKDF, per germline (reference sequence). CDR3 length equals 16 residues. The CDR3 protein is CATSRGLVSGANVLTF. The CDR3 DNA reads TGTGCCACCAGCAGAGGCCTAGTCTCTGGGGCCAACGTCCTGACTTTC.

The table lists this clonotype with many counts. The chain has TRBV29-1 and TRBJ2-1, with D maybe TRBD2 (6 bases). CDR3 length: 13 amino acids. Germline CDR1 and CDR2: SQVTM and ANQGSEA. The V end was cut by 5 bases, the J end by 2 bases, with 10 bases between. In DNA, the CDR3 is TGCAGCGTTCGGGACTCTCCCTACAATGAGCAGTTCTTC. This sequence encodes CSVRDSPYNEQFF.

In this sample, this clonotype turned up many times. This chain connects TRBV27 to TRBJ1-4; 7 nucleotides line up with TRBD1. The CDR3 length is 14 residues. Trimming at V came to 6 bases and at J to 3 bases, leaving 4 bases not matched to a gene. Germline V gene sequence: CDR1 MNHEY, CDR2 SMNVEV (reference sequence). CDR3: CASSGTAANEKLFF. As DNA, the CDR3 is TGTGCCAGCAGCGGGACAGCAGCTAATGAAAAACTGTTTTTT.